This T cell receptor beta chain was retrieved from a study of shared clonotypes between healthy human individuals. Study-wide findings and caveats: Generation probability values for non-shared clonotypes were lower than those for clonotypes shared by all four donors.

Assay: immunoSEQ multiplex PCR; the TCRdb copy retains only in-frame clones and omits some. The sample lists fewer than 800,000 clones; under 95% were seen once. CD45RO-negative cells were positively selected for CCR7, leaving out terminally differentiated effector memory CD45RA+ cells. The CDR3 is made up of 13 amino acids. The V segment lost 6 bases and the J segment 1 base; nucleotides outside the gene matches: 3. Germline assignment: CDR1 SGHRS and CDR2 YFSETQ. Turning to this clone: Its target is unknown.

This TCR was sampled from a man aged 25-40 years in good health. The chain couples TRBV5-1 to TRBJ2-5; 7 bases are shared with TRBD1. Sequenced input: naive CD8+ T cells sorted from blood. CDR3 DNA sequence: TGCGCCAGCAACAGGGGAGCCCAAGAGACCCAGTACTTC. Translated: CASNRGAQETQYF.